This T cell receptor gamma chain was recorded in a study of intestinal T cells in coeliac disease. Study-level information: In the TRG cohort, coeliac patients were much younger than controls. General study results and limits: Multiple copies of a CDR3 amino acid sequence may be PCR duplicates. TRG clustering correctly classified 51 of 54 biopsies (about 94%). All 22 biopsies were correctly classified by TRD kmer clustering.

Germline assignment: CDR1 VTNTFY and CDR2 YDVSTARD (reference sequence). This CDR3 spans 14 amino acids. LymphoTrack primers amplified TRG sequences from approximately 180 ng of biopsy DNA. TCRdb reapplied CATT to the multiplex PCR reads. The top ten clones hold about 15% of a sample with approximately 1,300 gamma-chain clones, 44% of them seen once. Each case's genomic DNA was extracted from ten roughly 5.1-µm formalin-fixed paraffin-embedded scrolls. To note about this clone: The antigen is unknown.

V gene TRGV3 combines with J gene TRGJ1 or TRGJ2. The sequenced sample was a duodenal biopsy. The origin of this receptor is a human donor with celiac disease. For the CDR3, the DNA is TGTGCACCTGGGACAGCTTTAAGCCTTTTTTGGAAACTCTTT. Translation gives CAPGTALSLFWKLF.